A selection of T cell receptor beta chains follows, all from one sample in a study of T-cell reconstitution after alpha-beta-depleted transplantation in children. TCRdb re-called the PCR reads with MiXCR, one entry per CDR3 protein. The table records about 280,000 distinct CDR3 sequences, around 10% of them present only once. The sample in question was peripheral blood, obtained 180 days after TCRalphabeta/CD19-depleted stem cell transplant. These receptor sequences come from a male patient aged 2-9 years who had a stem cell transplant for chronic granulomatous disease, so the T cells may come from the graft donor. Each CDR3 is given with its conserved first and last residue. The order of the fields is J gene, D gene, clone size, V gene, CDR3 DNA, CDR3 protein. D genes are given only for firm matches. Size tells how often a clone was seen (once, few, many) or the class of an expanded clone, and some rows leave it out.

j_gene: TRBJ2-2; d_gene: TRBD2; abundance: many; v_gene: TRBV18; CDR3nt: TGTGCCAGCTCACGACTAGCGGGGCAGAACACCGGGGAGCTGTTTTTT; CDR3aa: CASSRLAGQNTGELFF
j_gene: TRBJ2-5; d_gene: -; abundance: many; v_gene: TRBV10-2; CDR3nt: TGCGCCAGCAGTGACGTGGGTTTCCAAGAGACCCAGTACTTC; CDR3aa: CASSDVGFQETQYF
j_gene: TRBJ2-3; d_gene: TRBD2; abundance: many; v_gene: TRBV4-3; CDR3nt: TGCGCCAGCAGCCAAGAATCCGCGGGGGGAGGATTGTATTTT; CDR3aa: CASSQESAGGGLYF
j_gene: TRBJ2-7; d_gene: TRBD2; abundance: many; v_gene: TRBV20-1; CDR3nt: TGCAGTGCTGAGCGGGAGGCGGACTACGAGCAGTACTTC; CDR3aa: CSAEREADYEQYF
j_gene: TRBJ2-7; d_gene: -; abundance: many; v_gene: TRBV5-6; CDR3nt: TGTGCCAGCAGCCTACAGGGACGCCTTTACGAGCAGTACTTC; CDR3aa: CASSLQGRLYEQYF
j_gene: TRBJ2-7; d_gene: -; abundance: many; v_gene: TRBV7-2; CDR3nt: TGTGCCAGCAGTTCCCGGGGCTCGTACGAGCAGTACTTC; CDR3aa: CASSSRGSYEQYF
j_gene: TRBJ1-1; d_gene: -; abundance: many; v_gene: TRBV28; CDR3nt: TGTGCCAGCAGTGTACAGGCTATGAACACTGAAGCTTTCTTT; CDR3aa: CASSVQAMNTEAFF
j_gene: TRBJ2-1; d_gene: TRBD2; abundance: many; v_gene: TRBV14; CDR3nt: TGTGCCAGCAGCCAAAGGAGAAAGTGGGAGGGCGTAAATGAGCAGTTCTTC; CDR3aa: CASSQRRKWEGVNEQFF
j_gene: TRBJ1-2; d_gene: -; abundance: many; v_gene: TRBV5-1; CDR3nt: TGCGCCAGCAGCTTGGACAGGGCCTGGGGCGGCTACACCTTC; CDR3aa: CASSLDRAWGGYTF
j_gene: TRBJ2-1; d_gene: -; abundance: many; v_gene: TRBV11-2; CDR3nt: TGTGCCAGCAGCTTACCCCAGGGCCCTATGGATGAGCAGTTCTTC; CDR3aa: CASSLPQGPMDEQFF
j_gene: TRBJ2-1; d_gene: TRBD1; abundance: many; v_gene: TRBV28; CDR3nt: TGTGCCAGCGGATTAACCGGGACAGGGTCCAGTGAGCAGTTCTTC; CDR3aa: CASGLTGTGSSEQFF
j_gene: TRBJ2-7; d_gene: TRBD1; abundance: many; v_gene: TRBV25-1; CDR3nt: TGTGCCAGCAGTGGTTACCGGGACAGGGGCTACGAGCAGTACTTC; CDR3aa: CASSGYRDRGYEQYF
j_gene: TRBJ1-5; d_gene: TRBD1; abundance: many; v_gene: TRBV4-2; CDR3nt: TGTGCCAGCAGCCAAGACAGGGGGTCTCGTCTAAGCAATCAGCCCCAGCATTTT; CDR3aa: CASSQDRGSRLSNQPQHF
j_gene: TRBJ2-7; d_gene: TRBD1; abundance: many; v_gene: TRBV10-3; CDR3nt: TGTGCCATGGGACAGGGGGACTACGAGCAGTACTTC; CDR3aa: CAMGQGDYEQYF
j_gene: TRBJ2-4; d_gene: TRBD2; abundance: many; v_gene: TRBV20-1; CDR3nt: TGCAGTGCTAGGAAGCGGGGCCTAGCCAAAAACATTCAGTACTTC; CDR3aa: CSARKRGLAKNIQYF
j_gene: TRBJ2-7; d_gene: TRBD2; abundance: many; v_gene: TRBV15; CDR3nt: TGTGCCACCAGCGAGTGGCCCCGAGGAACTAGCGGGGCCCACGAGCAGTACTTC; CDR3aa: CATSEWPRGTSGAHEQYF
j_gene: TRBJ1-3; d_gene: -; abundance: many; v_gene: TRBV18; CDR3nt: TGTGCCAGCTCACCCCAGGACAGTGGAAACACCATATATTTT; CDR3aa: CASSPQDSGNTIYF
j_gene: TRBJ2-1; d_gene: TRBD2; abundance: many; v_gene: TRBV29-1; CDR3nt: TGCAGCTTTCCTAGCGGGAGCTCCTACAATGAGCAGTTCTTC; CDR3aa: CSFPSGSSYNEQFF
j_gene: TRBJ2-5; d_gene: TRBD2; abundance: many; v_gene: TRBV13; CDR3nt: TGTGCCAGCAGCTCGGGACTAGCGGGACGAGTTGGGGAGACCCAGTACTTC; CDR3aa: CASSSGLAGRVGETQYF
j_gene: TRBJ2-7; d_gene: -; abundance: many; v_gene: TRBV7-6; CDR3nt: TGTGCCAGCAGCTTAGGGGAGGCAGGGAACTCCTACGAGCAGTACTTC; CDR3aa: CASSLGEAGNSYEQYF
j_gene: TRBJ2-3; d_gene: TRBD2; abundance: many; v_gene: TRBV20-1; CDR3nt: TGCAGTGCTAGAACCGGGACTAGCGGGAGCAGGACAGATACGCAGTATTTT; CDR3aa: CSARTGTSGSRTDTQYF
j_gene: TRBJ2-7; d_gene: -; abundance: many; v_gene: TRBV20-1; CDR3nt: TGCAGTGCAGGGGGTGTGTTTACCTACGAGCAGTACTTC; CDR3aa: CSAGGVFTYEQYF
j_gene: TRBJ2-1; d_gene: TRBD2; abundance: many; v_gene: TRBV11-1; CDR3nt: TGTGCCAGCAGCGGTAGCGGGAGGATTGAAGAAAAGAGGCCCAATGAGCAGTTCTTC; CDR3aa: CASSGSGRIEEKRPNEQFF
j_gene: TRBJ1-4; d_gene: TRBD1; abundance: many; v_gene: TRBV20-1; CDR3nt: TGCAGTGCTAGTGAAGCCAGGGGGGGCGAAAAACTGTTTTTT; CDR3aa: CSASEARGGEKLFF
j_gene: TRBJ1-1; d_gene: -; abundance: many; v_gene: TRBV7-8; CDR3nt: TGTGCCAGCAGGACCACAGGGAGTAGGAACACTGAAGCTTTCTTT; CDR3aa: CASRTTGSRNTEAFF
j_gene: TRBJ2-7; d_gene: TRBD2; abundance: -; v_gene: TRBV10-3; CDR3nt: TGTGCCATCAGTGAACTGGTACCACTAGCGGGAGGGAGGAACCGTCCCTACGAGCAGTACTTC; CDR3aa: CAISELVPLAGGRNRPYEQYF
j_gene: TRBJ1-1; d_gene: TRBD1; abundance: many; v_gene: TRBV20-1; CDR3nt: TGCAGTGGTGGGACAGGGGGACTCGCTGAAGCTTTCTTT; CDR3aa: CSGGTGGLAEAFF
j_gene: TRBJ2-3; d_gene: TRBD2; abundance: many; v_gene: TRBV20-1; CDR3nt: TGCAGTGCGGGAAGCGGGGCGGGCACAGATACGCAGTATTTT; CDR3aa: CSAGSGAGTDTQYF
j_gene: TRBJ2-5; d_gene: TRBD1; abundance: -; v_gene: TRBV7-6; CDR3nt: TGTGCCAGCAGTCCTACGGACAGGTCGCTGACCCAGTACTTC; CDR3aa: CASSPTDRSLTQYF
j_gene: TRBJ1-2; d_gene: -; abundance: many; v_gene: TRBV20-1; CDR3nt: TGCAGTGCTAGAGCAGGGTCTAACTATGGCTACACCTTC; CDR3aa: CSARAGSNYGYTF
j_gene: TRBJ2-1; d_gene: -; abundance: many; v_gene: TRBV7-3; CDR3nt: TGTGCCAGCAGCTTATATTACAAAAGCTCCTACAATGAGCAGTTCTTC; CDR3aa: CASSLYYKSSYNEQFF
j_gene: TRBJ2-3; d_gene: -; abundance: many; v_gene: TRBV12-3/TRBV12-4; CDR3nt: TGTGCCAGCAGTTTACAATCAGATACGCAGTATTTT; CDR3aa: CASSLQSDTQYF
j_gene: TRBJ1-1; d_gene: TRBD1; abundance: many; v_gene: TRBV5-1; CDR3nt: TGCGCCAGCAGCTTCCGACAGGGGAGACCCCCTGAAGCTTTCTTT; CDR3aa: CASSFRQGRPPEAFF
j_gene: TRBJ2-1; d_gene: TRBD1; abundance: many; v_gene: TRBV29-1; CDR3nt: TGCAGCGTTGAGGGAACAGGGGCAAATTACAATGAGCAGTTCTTC; CDR3aa: CSVEGTGANYNEQFF
j_gene: TRBJ2-5; d_gene: -; abundance: many; v_gene: TRBV6-1; CDR3nt: TGTGCCAGCAACACCCCTGGGAGCTCCAAGACCCAGTACTTC; CDR3aa: CASNTPGSSKTQYF
j_gene: TRBJ2-7; d_gene: TRBD2; abundance: many; v_gene: TRBV7-2; CDR3nt: TGTGCCAGCAGCGGGGGGGGACCGCCCTACGAGCAGTACTTC; CDR3aa: CASSGGGPPYEQYF
j_gene: TRBJ1-6; d_gene: TRBD1; abundance: many; v_gene: TRBV7-9; CDR3nt: TGTGCCAGCAGCATAACCCGACAGGGGGCTCATTCACCCCTCCACTTT; CDR3aa: CASSITRQGAHSPLHF